This TCR beta chain was profiled in a study of cytomegalovirus exposure and HLA in healthy donors. Regarding the study as a whole: When analyzed later, a missense DCLRE1C variant was found to be linked to TCR beta V- and J-gene trimming.

V shed 5 bases, J shed 5 bases, and the junction held 14 bases outside the gene matches. The CDR3 contains 15 residues. Germline V lookup: CDR1 SQVTM, CDR2 ANQGSEA. Worth noting for this clone: Its antigen is undetermined.

The PCR had 60 Vbeta and 13 Jbeta primers. Sequenced by immunoSEQ multiplex PCR; TCRdb stores in-frame clones only, minus some. The sample has roughly 170,000 clones; about 83% are singletons. V gene TRBV29-1 combines with J gene TRBJ1-1; 7 bases are a match to TRBD1. Sequenced: PBMCs. The sequence was obtained from a girl aged 5-17 years in good health and CMV-seropositive. CDR3 in DNA: TGCAGCGTTAAGTTTAGCCAGGGGGAGTGGACTGAAGCTTTCTTT. This gives the protein CSVKFSQGEWTEAFF.